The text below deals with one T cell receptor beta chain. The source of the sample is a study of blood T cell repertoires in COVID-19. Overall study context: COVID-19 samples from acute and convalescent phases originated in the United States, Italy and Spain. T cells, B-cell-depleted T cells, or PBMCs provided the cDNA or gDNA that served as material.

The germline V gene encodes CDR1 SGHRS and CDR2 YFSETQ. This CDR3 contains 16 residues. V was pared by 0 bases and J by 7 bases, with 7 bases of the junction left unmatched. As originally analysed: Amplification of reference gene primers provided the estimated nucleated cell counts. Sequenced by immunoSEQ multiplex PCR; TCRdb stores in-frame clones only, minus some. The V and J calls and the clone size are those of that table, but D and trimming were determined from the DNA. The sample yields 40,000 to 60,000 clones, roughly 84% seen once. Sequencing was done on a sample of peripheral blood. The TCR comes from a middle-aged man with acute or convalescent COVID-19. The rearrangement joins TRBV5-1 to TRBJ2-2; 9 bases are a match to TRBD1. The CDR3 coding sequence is TGCGCCAGCAGCTTGGCCAGGGACAGGGTGAGCGGGGAGCTGTTTTTT. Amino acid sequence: CASSLARDRVSGELFF.